This TCR beta chain derives from a study of human T cells and chemical hapten exposure. Study-wide context: Read at 6 days, the patch tests placed 0.01% DPC on the upper back.

The sample's time point: patch test 2, 6 weeks after DPC sensitization. Treatment in this sample: therapeutic diphenylcyclopropenone sensitization with weekly scalp DPC. Each patch test followed a blood draw. This CDR3 comprises 14 residues. V was trimmed by 0 bases and J by 7 bases, leaving 9 bases between them. Germline-derived CDR1 and CDR2 are MNHEY and SVGEGT. This clonotype showed up just a few times. TCRdb fed the RACE reads into MiXCR, producing one record per CDR3 protein. Here the sample spans approximately 350,000 distinct CDR3 sequences, more than 5% being singletons. The receptor was isolated from a woman under 30 with alopecia areata. Some clones in this sample may be carry-over from other donors' samples. The genes are TRBV6-2 or TRBV6-3 and TRBJ1-4; possible D gene TRBD1, 5 bases. The specimen comprised whole blood, sampled in connection with sensitization to the hapten diphenylcyclopropenone (DPC). CDR3 protein: CASSYSEQAEKLFF. CDR3 sequence (DNA): TGTGCCAGCAGTTACTCGGAACAGGCTGAAAAACTGTTTTTT.